The 22 T cell receptor beta chains below were found in one sample sequenced in a study of blood T cell repertoires in COVID-19. The data were produced by immunoSEQ multiplex PCR, yet TCRdb's version contains in-frame clones alone and is incomplete. The repertoire includes 25,000 to 35,000 clones, about 87% of them detected once, and around 12% sits in the top ten. The specimen sequenced was peripheral blood. Receptor source: a human donor in a cohort sampled during active COVID-19. The donor label of this sample is uncertain.

The gene calls are TRBV7-2 and TRBJ2-1; D is ambiguous. The germline CDR1 and CDR2 sequences are SGHTA and FQGNSA. The CDR3 extends over 15 amino acids. V was pared by 1 base and J by 0 bases, with 7 bases between. The CDR3 sequence: CASSLDPGSYNEQFF. CDR3 sequence (DNA): TGTGCCAGCAGCTTAGACCCGGGCTCCTACAATGAGCAGTTCTTC.

The chain combines TRBV5-1 with TRBJ2-1, with TRBD2 matching 10 bases. CDR3 length equals 15 residues. Germline V gives CDR1 SGHRS, CDR2 YFSETQ. With V trimmed by 3 bases and J by 4 bases, 4 bases remained unmatched. The CDR3 spells CASSSGTSAYNEQFF. For the CDR3, the DNA is TGCGCCAGCAGCTCCGGGACTAGCGCTTACAATGAGCAGTTCTTC.

A note on this clone: Compared with germline, one end of the junction differs, possibly owing to a read error. The chain is built from TRBV5-6 and TRBJ2-7, with 11 bases matching TRBD2. Germline assignment: CDR1 SGHDT and CDR2 YYEEEE. This CDR3 has 15 residues. CDR3 DNA sequence: TGTGCCAGCAGTTTGGGGACTAGCGGCCCCTACGAGCAGTACTTC. Translated: CASSLGTSGPYEQYF.

This chain connects TRBV3-1 (or the pseudogene TRBV3-2) to TRBJ2-1; 8 nucleotides match TRBD2. Germline loops: CDR1 LGHDT, CDR2 YNNKEL (reference sequence). V trimming: 1 base; J trimming: 9 bases; junction bases outside the gene matches: 5. The CDR3 length is 14 residues. CDR3 in amino acids: CASSQAGGLGEQFF. The CDR3 nucleotides read TGTGCCAGCAGCCAAGCGGGAGGGCTCGGTGAGCAGTTCTTC.

V usage is TRBV5-4 and J usage is TRBJ1-3, with D possibly matching TRBD1 (5 bases). This CDR3 contains 16 residues. Trimming shortened V by 0 bases and J by 0 bases, and 10 bases separated the two germline ends. Germline V lookup: CDR1 SGHNT, CDR2 YYREEE (reference sequence). The chain's CDR3 is CASSLGQPRSGNTIYF. CDR3 DNA sequence: TGTGCCAGCAGCTTGGGACAGCCTCGCTCTGGAAACACCATATATTTT.

The rearrangement links TRBV18 to TRBJ2-3; 9 bases are shared with TRBD2. The germline V gene has CDR1 KGHSH and CDR2 LQKENI. Trimming cost V 2 bases and J 0 bases; bases outside gene matches: 3. The CDR3 sequence is 16 residues long. CDR3 coding DNA: TGTGCCAGCTCACCAGGCCTAGCGGGGAGCACAGATACGCAGTATTTT. Its protein product is CASSPGLAGSTDTQYF. Together with reference TRBV18 and TRBJ2-3, the CDR3 gives the full variable domain: NAGVMQNPRHLVRRRGQEARLRCSPMKGHSHVYWYRQLPEEGLKFMVYLQKENIIDESGMPKERFSAEFPKEGPSILRIQQVVRGDSAAYFCASSPGLAGSTDTQYFGPGTRLTVL.

The chain recombines TRBV2 with TRBJ2-1; 13 nucleotides align to TRBD2. Germline lookup yields CDR1 SNHLY and CDR2 FYNNEI. This CDR3 contains 15 residues. Germline trimming cut 9 bases from V and 8 bases from J; bases unmatched to any gene: 10. CDR3 coding DNA: TGTGCCAGTAGGACTAGCGGGAGAAATCTCGATGAGCAGTTCTTC. Translation gives CASRTSGRNLDEQFF. The full variable domain, completed using reference TRBV2 and TRBJ2-1, is EPEVTQTPSHQVTQMGQEVILRCVPISNHLYFYWYRQILGQKVEFLVSFYNNEISEKSEIFDDQFSVERPDGSNFTLKIRSTKLEDSAMYFCASRTSGRNLDEQFFGPGTRLTVL.

The genes are TRBV11-1 and TRBJ2-2; the D gene is possibly TRBD2 (5 bases). The CDR3 has 16 amino acids. The V gene's germline CDR1 is SGHAT and CDR2 FQDESV (reference sequence). V lost 4 bases to trimming and J lost 4 bases, with 16 bases between them. The CDR3 reads CASSSRVGVFTGELFF. CDR3 coding DNA: TGTGCCAGCAGCTCACGGGTGGGAGTGTTCACCGGGGAGCTGTTTTTT.

The chain combines TRBV28 with TRBJ1-4, with D perhaps TRBD1 (6 bases). This CDR3 is built from 15 residues. Between the trimmed V and J ends, which lost 2 bases and 2 bases, there was a span of 9 bases. Germline assignment: CDR1 MDHEN and CDR2 SYDVKM. The CDR3 spells CASSLATGTNEKLFF. Here the CDR3 DNA reads TGTGCCAGCAGTTTAGCGACAGGTACTAATGAAAAACTGTTTTTT.

The chain couples TRBV10-3 to TRBJ2-6, with TRBD1 identical over 7 bases. The CDR3 loop spans 16 amino acids. The germline V gene has CDR1 ENHRY and CDR2 SYGVKD. V lost 4 bases, J lost 2 bases, and 5 bases stayed unmatched. The DNA of the CDR3 is TGTGCCATCAGTGCCCCTGACAGGGCTGGGGCCAACGTCCTGACTTTC. It encodes CAISAPDRAGANVLTF.

This CDR3 reads CASSPPGRGDGNTIYF. CDR3 in DNA: TGTGCCAGCTCACCACCGGGCAGGGGTGATGGAAACACCATATATTTT. V gene TRBV18 combines with J gene TRBJ1-3, with D perhaps TRBD1 (6 bases). The CDR3 covers 16 residues. V was cut by 0 bases and J by 3 bases, with 12 bases left in between. CDR1 is KGHSH and CDR2 is LQKENI in the germline V gene.

In this sample, this clone turned up a few times. The gene calls are TRBV5-4 and TRBJ1-2, with D maybe TRBD1 (6 bases). Trimming removed 4 bases from V and 5 bases from J, with 18 bases in between. Germline loops: CDR1 SGHNT, CDR2 YYREEE (reference sequence). The CDR3 spans 15 residues. This CDR3 reads CASSRTGQLVYGYTF. The CDR3 DNA follows: TGTGCCAGCAGCAGAACCGGACAGCTTGTTTATGGCTACACCTTC.

The V gene is TRBV21-1, the J gene TRBJ2-7; the listed D gene, TRBD2, was not tested against the DNA. TRBV21-1 is labeled a pseudogene. CDR3 size: 15 residues. CDR3 residues: CASSKVAGGYYEQYF. DNA of the CDR3: TGTGCCAGCAGCAAAGTTGCGGGAGGATACTACGAGCAGTACTTC.

This chain links TRBV4-1 with TRBJ1-2, with 11 bases aligning to TRBD1. The J segment lost 4 bases and the V segment lost 4 bases, leaving 14 bases of the junction unmatched. CDR1 is MGHRA, CDR2 YSYEKL, per germline. The length of the CDR3 is 18 residues. The CDR3 reads CASSREYQGQGAGYGYTF. The CDR3 DNA follows: TGCGCCAGCAGCCGAGAGTATCAAGGACAGGGGGCTGGCTATGGCTACACCTTC.

V gene TRBV5-4 combines with J gene TRBJ2-2, with 7 bases lining up with TRBD1. After removal of 4 bases from V and 6 bases from J, the junction contained 6 bases not matched to a gene. CDR3 length: 14 amino acids. Germline-derived CDR1 and CDR2 are SGHNT and YYREEE (reference sequence). Written as DNA, the CDR3 is TGTGCCAGCAGCAAGATGACAGGGCCCGGGGAGCTGTTTTTT. Residues: CASSKMTGPGELFF.

This CDR3 reads CASSPPGPVTNEKLFF. The CDR3 DNA sequence: TGTGCCAGCTCACCACCGGGGCCGGTAACTAATGAAAAACTGTTTTTT. The chain couples TRBV18 to TRBJ1-4; tentative D call: TRBD1 (5 bases). Germline assignment: CDR1 KGHSH and CDR2 LQKENI. V gave up 0 bases and J gave up 1 base, with 9 bases separating them. The length of the CDR3 is 16 residues.

The chain couples TRBV28 to TRBJ2-5; TRBD2 is a possible D gene (6 bases). In germline, CDR1 is MDHEN, CDR2 SYDVKM. The CDR3 consists of 16 residues. V lost 7 bases and J 5 bases, leaving 23 bases between the germline ends. CDR3 in amino acids: CASTLGAGGIGETQYF. CDR3 DNA: TGTGCCAGCACCCTTGGTGCAGGAGGGATTGGTGAGACCCAGTACTTC.

V is TRBV3-1 (or the pseudogene TRBV3-2) and J is TRBJ1-6; a possible D gene is TRBD1 (5 bases). CDR3 length equals 13 residues. The ends were cut back, 6 bases at V and 11 bases at J, with 14 bases in the middle. CDR1 is LGHDT and CDR2 is YNNKEL in the germline V gene (reference sequence). The DNA for the CDR3 is TGTGCCAGCAGTCCTCTGGGGGGAACACCCCTCCACTTT. Amino acid sequence: CASSPLGGTPLHF.

The rearrangement joins TRBV6-5 to TRBJ2-5; tentative D call: TRBD1 (5 bases). Germline lookup yields CDR1 MNHEY and CDR2 SVGAGI. The CDR3 contains 11 residues. V was shortened by 5 bases and J by 7 bases, with 8 bases between the two germline ends. The CDR3 loop is CASSRQGTQYF. CDR3 coding DNA: TGTGCCAGCAGTCGTCAGGGGACCCAGTACTTC.

V and J are TRBV9 and TRBJ2-1; 7 nucleotides agree with TRBD2. The CDR3 totals 18 residues. After removal of 0 bases from V and 8 bases from J, the junction contained 17 bases not matched to a gene. Germline loops: CDR1 SGDLS, CDR2 YYNGEE. CDR3 amino acids: CASSVEALGGRAPYEQFF. CDR3 sequence (DNA): TGTGCCAGCAGCGTAGAGGCCTTGGGGGGGAGGGCCCCGTATGAGCAGTTCTTC.

The chain links TRBV15 to TRBJ2-2, with unresolved D. The CDR3 runs to 15 residues. Germline V lookup: CDR1 LNHNV, CDR2 YYDKDF (reference sequence). Trimming removed 0 bases from V and 7 bases from J, with 12 bases in between. The CDR3 DNA is TGTGCCACCAGCAGAGATCGTCAAGCGATCGGGGAGCTGTTTTTT. This sequence encodes CATSRDRQAIGELFF.

The chain recombines TRBV7-8 with TRBJ2-1; D possibly corresponds to TRBD2 (5 bases). The V gene's germline CDR1 is SGHVS and CDR2 FQNEAQ. V was cut by 2 bases and J by 2 bases, with 19 bases left in between. The CDR3 runs to 18 residues. CDR3 in amino acids: CASSLRGRASVPYNEQFF. CDR3 DNA sequence: TGTGCCAGCAGCTTACGGGGAAGGGCGAGCGTTCCCTACAATGAGCAGTTCTTC. Full variable domain (outside the CDR3, taken from reference TRBV7-8 and TRBJ2-1): GAGVSQSPRYKVAKRGQDVALRCDPISGHVSLFWYQQALGQGPEFLTYFQNEAQLDKSGLPSDRFFAERPEGSVSTLKIQRTQQEDSAVYLCASSLRGRASVPYNEQFFGPGTRLTVL.